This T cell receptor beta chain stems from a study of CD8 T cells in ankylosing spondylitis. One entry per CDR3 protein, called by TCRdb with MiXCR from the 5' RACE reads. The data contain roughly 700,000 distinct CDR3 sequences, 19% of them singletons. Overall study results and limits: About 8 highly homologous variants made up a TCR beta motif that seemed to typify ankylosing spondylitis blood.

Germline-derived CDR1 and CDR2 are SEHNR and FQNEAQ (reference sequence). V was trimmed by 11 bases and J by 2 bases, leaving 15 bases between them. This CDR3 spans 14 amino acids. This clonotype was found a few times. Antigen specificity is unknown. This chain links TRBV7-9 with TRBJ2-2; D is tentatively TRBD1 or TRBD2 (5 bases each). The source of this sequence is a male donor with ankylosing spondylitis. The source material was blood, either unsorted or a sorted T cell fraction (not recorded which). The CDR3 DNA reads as TGTGCCGTCTCCGGGACGGATAACACCGGGGAGCTGTTTTTT. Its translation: CAVSGTDNTGELFF.